The text below deals with one TCR beta chain. Clones were read by immunoSEQ multiplex PCR, and TCRdb kept only the in-frame ones, dropping some. The sample includes about 92,000 clones, over 80% of them seen just once. The data stem from a study of blood T cell repertoires in COVID-19. Study summary: Spain, Italy and the United States supplied samples that represented acute and convalescent COVID-19.

Trimming removed 0 bases from V and 4 bases from J, with 11 bases in between. Germline CDR1 SGHRS, CDR2 YFSETQ. CDR3 length: 15 residues. Sequenced sample: peripheral blood. The rearrangement joins TRBV5-1 to TRBJ2-1, with a weak D call TRBD2 (6 bases). This sequence was found in a woman aged 80 or older with active or convalescent COVID-19. The CDR3 bases are TGCGCCAGCAGCTTGGCAACGGGGGTTTACAATGAGCAGTTCTTC. Its translation: CASSLATGVYNEQFF.